This TCR beta chain is from a study of response to subunit inactivated influenza vaccine. As to this clonotype: What it recognizes is unknown.

One entry per CDR3 protein results from TCRdb running MiXCR on the RT-PCR reads. The sample lists some 850,000 distinct CDR3 sequences, around 18% occurring once. Broader study findings: The authors put forward the suggestion that each seasonal influenza vaccination may bring in only a limited number of new T cells.

Germline assignment: CDR1 DFQATT and CDR2 SNEGSKA (reference sequence). The V end lost 4 bases, the J end lost 3 bases, and 13 bases lay between the germline ends. This CDR3 region has 13 residues. Specimen: PBMCs from blood, collected about 5 days after vaccination. This TCR was sampled from a man aged 50-59 years who received an inactivated influenza vaccine. V usage is TRBV20-1 and J usage is TRBJ2-7, with D perhaps TRBD2 (6 bases). CDR3 in amino acids: CSATRDWGYEQYF. DNA for the CDR3: TGCAGTGCTACCCGGGACTGGGGCTACGAGCAGTACTTC.